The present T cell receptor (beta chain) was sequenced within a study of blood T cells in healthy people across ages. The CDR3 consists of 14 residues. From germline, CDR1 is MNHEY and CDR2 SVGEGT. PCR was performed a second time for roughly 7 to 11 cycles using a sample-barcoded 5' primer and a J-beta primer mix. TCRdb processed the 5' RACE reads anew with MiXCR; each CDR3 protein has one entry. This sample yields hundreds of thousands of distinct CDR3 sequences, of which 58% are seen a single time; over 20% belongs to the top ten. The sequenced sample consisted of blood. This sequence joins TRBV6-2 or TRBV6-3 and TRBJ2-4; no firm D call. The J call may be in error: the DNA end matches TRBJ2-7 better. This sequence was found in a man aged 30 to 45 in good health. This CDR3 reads CASKGNQPLYEQYF. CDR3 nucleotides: TGTGCCAGCAAGGGAAATCAGCCCCTCTACGAGCAGTACTTC.